This is a list of T cell receptor beta chains from one sample in a study of CD8 T cells in ankylosing spondylitis. One entry per CDR3 protein, called by TCRdb with MiXCR from the 5' RACE reads. The sample consists of about 240,000 distinct CDR3 sequences, over 9.5% of them appearing once. The sequenced sample consisted of blood, either unsorted or a sorted T cell fraction (not recorded which). These receptors came from a male donor with ankylosing spondylitis or in good health (not recorded which). CDR3s include the opening cysteine and the closing phenylalanine or tryptophan. D genes are given only for firm matches. Not all rows give a size; the values are once, few, many and, for expanded clones, a class.

CDR3 length	D gene	J gene	clone size	V gene	CDR3 protein	CDR3 DNA
15	-	TRBJ1-4	many	TRBV5-1	CASSPGTPTTEKLFF	TGCGCCAGCAGCCCGGGGACGCCTACTACCGAAAAACTGTTTTTT
13	TRBD1	TRBJ1-2	many	TRBV10-3	CATRTGGEDGYTF	TGTGCCACCCGAACAGGGGGCGAGGATGGCTACACCTTC
16	TRBD1	TRBJ2-5	-	TRBV4-1	CASSQDGANRGETQYF	TGCGCCAGCAGCCAAGATGGGGCAAACAGGGGAGAGACCCAGTACTTC
16	-	TRBJ2-4	few	TRBV12-3/TRBV12-4	CASSRADSEAKNIQYF	TGTGCCAGCAGTCGAGCCGACTCCGAGGCCAAAAACATTCAGTACTTC
12	-	TRBJ2-7	many	TRBV20-1	CSARWQGYEQYF	TGCAGTGCTAGATGGCAGGGCTACGAGCAGTACTTC
16	TRBD2	TRBJ2-7	many	TRBV5-1	CASSSTGTSGTYEQYF	TGTGCCAGCAGCTCTACCGGGACTAGCGGGACCTACGAGCAGTACTTC
16	TRBD2	TRBJ2-1	many	TRBV2	CASSEAEAGSYNEQFF	TGTGCCAGCAGTGAAGCAGAAGCGGGATCTTACAATGAGCAGTTCTTC
12	-	TRBJ2-7	many	TRBV18	CASSPASWEQYF	TGTGCCAGCTCTCCTGCTTCATGGGAGCAGTACTTC
12	-	TRBJ2-5	few	TRBV29-1	CSVGPSRETQYF	TGCAGCGTTGGTCCCAGCAGAGAGACCCAGTACTTC
15	-	TRBJ2-2	-	TRBV7-8	CASTRGTVSTGELFF	TGTGCCAGCACCCGGGGGACAGTTAGCACCGGGGAGCTGTTTTTT
15	-	TRBJ2-7	many	TRBV4-2	CASSQDFGGNYEQYF	TGTGCCAGCAGCCAAGATTTTGGGGGAAACTACGAGCAGTACTTC
16	-	TRBJ2-7	many	TRBV14	CASSQGRGTLTYEQYF	TGTGCCAGCAGCCAAGGAAGGGGGACCCTTACCTACGAGCAGTACTTC
17	-	TRBJ2-7	many	TRBV5-1	CASSWGTGTARNFEQYF	TGCGCCAGCAGCTGGGGAACCGGGACGGCCCGTAATTTCGAGCAGTACTTC
21	-	TRBJ1-4	many	TRBV21-1	CASSKPGQADIKHATNGKLFF	TGTGCCAGCAGCAAACCGGGACAGGCCGACATCAAACATGCAACTAATGGAAAACTGTTTTTT
14	TRBD2	TRBJ2-5	few	TRBV20-1	CSARSLAGGRTQYF	TGCAGTGCTAGAAGCCTAGCGGGGGGAAGGACCCAGTACTTC
15	-	TRBJ2-1	many	TRBV5-1	CASSLQQVTDNEQFF	TGCGCCAGCAGCTTGCAGCAGGTTACCGACAATGAGCAGTTCTTC
14	-	TRBJ2-5	many	TRBV6-5	CASSYMGGSETQYF	TGTGCCAGCAGTTACATGGGGGGATCGGAGACCCAGTACTTC
12	-	TRBJ2-3	many	TRBV7-9	CASSLHGDTQYF	TGTGCCAGCAGCTTGCACGGGGATACGCAGTATTTT
13	-	TRBJ2-1	-	TRBV30	CAWNQGLLNEQFF	TGTGCCTGGAATCAAGGTCTATTGAATGAGCAGTTCTTC
19	-	TRBJ2-6	many	TRBV7-8	CASSFDTGLFTSGANVLTF	TGTGCCAGCAGTTTTGACACAGGGCTGTTTACCTCTGGGGCCAACGTCCTGACTTTC
14	TRBD1	TRBJ2-7	-	TRBV4-1	CASSYRGRGDEQYF	TGCGCCAGCAGCTACAGGGGAAGAGGCGACGAGCAGTACTTC
15	TRBD1	TRBJ2-7	-	TRBV7-2	CASSFHTGGHYEQYF	TGTGCCAGCAGCTTCCATACAGGGGGCCACTACGAGCAGTACTTC
15	TRBD1	TRBJ1-2	many	TRBV2	CASSSRDRVVYGYTF	TGTGCCAGCAGTTCCCGGGACAGGGTGGTCTATGGCTACACCTTC
15	TRBD1	TRBJ1-5	many	TRBV20-1	CSARSGTALNQPQHF	TGCAGTGCCCGTTCCGGGACAGCCCTCAATCAGCCCCAGCATTTT
13	TRBD2	TRBJ2-5	many	TRBV25-1	CASSDSGRKTQYF	TGTGCCAGCAGCGATAGCGGGAGGAAGACCCAGTACTTC
14	TRBD1	TRBJ2-7	-	TRBV30	CAWSVADRVSPQYF	TGTGCCTGGAGTGTGGCGGACAGGGTGAGTCCGCAGTACTTC
12	TRBD1	TRBJ1-1	many	TRBV30	CAWSVSTGEVFF	TGTGCCTGGAGTGTATCCACAGGGGAGGTTTTCTTT
12	-	TRBJ2-7	many	TRBV5-5	CASSLTGNEQYF	TGTGCCAGCAGCTTGACAGGGAACGAGCAGTACTTC
15	-	TRBJ1-1	many	TRBV12-3/TRBV12-4	CASIGRGRMNTEAFF	TGTGCCAGCATCGGTCGGGGGCGCATGAACACTGAAGCTTTCTTT
12	-	TRBJ2-7	many	TRBV3-1	CASSREGYEQYF	TGTGCCAGCAGCCGTGAGGGATACGAGCAGTACTTC
15	-	TRBJ2-3	-	TRBV11-3	CASSFGVRDTDTQYF	TGTGCCAGCAGCTTCGGGGTCCGAGACACAGATACGCAGTATTTT
15	TRBD2	TRBJ2-1	many	TRBV20-1	CSARVGGSSYNEQFF	TGCAGTGCTAGAGTGGGGGGGAGCTCCTACAATGAGCAGTTCTTC
15	TRBD1	TRBJ1-2	-	TRBV29-1	CSVEGPRQGYYGYTF	TGCAGCGTTGAAGGCCCGAGACAGGGTTACTATGGCTACACCTTC
15	TRBD1	TRBJ1-5	many	TRBV4-1	CASSQDGQGDQPQHF	TGCGCCAGCAGCCAAGATGGGCAGGGGGATCAGCCCCAGCATTTT
15	-	TRBJ2-2	few	TRBV30	CAWSDWTSNTGELFF	TGTGCCTGGAGTGACTGGACTTCGAACACCGGGGAGCTGTTTTTT
14	-	TRBJ2-7	many	TRBV30	CAWSLGRVVSEQYF	TGTGCCTGGAGTCTCGGTAGGGTAGTGAGCGAGCAGTACTTC
16	-	TRBJ1-5	-	TRBV6-7	CARERGGGSSNQPQHF	TGTGCTAGGGAAAGAGGCGGTGGGTCTAGCAATCAGCCCCAGCATTTT
17	TRBD2	TRBJ2-6	many	TRBV2	CASSSDGGSRWTNVLTF	TGTGCCAGCAGTTCCGACGGGGGGTCCCGTTGGACCAACGTCCTGACTTTC
17	TRBD1	TRBJ2-1	many	TRBV4-1	CASSHWTGVRHYNEQFF	TGCGCCAGCAGCCATTGGACAGGGGTTCGACACTACAATGAGCAGTTCTTC
15	-	TRBJ2-7	many	TRBV7-9	CASSRTTGESYEQYF	TGTGCCAGCAGCCGCACGACTGGAGAGTCCTACGAGCAGTACTTC
16	TRBD1	TRBJ1-1	many	TRBV10-3	CAIRKGQGAGDTEAFF	TGTGCCATCAGGAAAGGACAGGGGGCGGGGGATACTGAAGCTTTCTTT
11	-	TRBJ2-1	many	TRBV20-1	CSASLRDEQFF	TGCAGTGCTAGCCTCCGCGATGAGCAGTTCTTC
17	TRBD2	TRBJ2-5	many	TRBV7-2	CASSQEPGLAEQETQYF	TGTGCCAGCAGCCAGGAACCGGGACTAGCAGAACAAGAGACCCAGTACTTC
12	-	TRBJ1-2	many	TRBV10-3	CAIRADSYGYTF	TGTGCCATCAGGGCAGACAGCTATGGCTACACCTTC
15	-	TRBJ2-1	few	TRBV7-9	CASSLVGAQFDEQFF	TGTGCCAGCAGCTTAGTGGGGGCCCAATTCGATGAGCAGTTCTTC
12	-	TRBJ1-4	many	TRBV12-3/TRBV12-4	CASSFIGEKLFF	TGTGCCAGCAGTTTCATCGGGGAAAAACTGTTTTTT
14	-	TRBJ2-2	many	TRBV2	CASSDLRDTGELFF	TGTGCCAGCAGTGATCTTAGGGACACCGGGGAGCTGTTTTTT
17	TRBD2	TRBJ2-2	many	TRBV10-3	CAISDRTSGFYTGELFF	TGTGCCATCAGTGACAGGACTAGCGGGTTTTACACCGGGGAGCTGTTTTTT
17	TRBD2	TRBJ2-3	many	TRBV29-1	CSVRYRTSGSGADTQYF	TGCAGCGTACGCTATCGGACTAGCGGGAGTGGTGCAGATACGCAGTATTTT
15	TRBD1	TRBJ1-1	many	TRBV7-2	CASSLVTGNRTEAFF	TGTGCCAGCAGCCTAGTGACAGGGAATCGCACTGAAGCTTTCTTT
13	-	TRBJ2-7	few	TRBV2	CASRADRAYEQYF	TGTGCCAGCAGGGCGGACAGAGCCTACGAGCAGTACTTC